This T cell receptor beta chain was sequenced during a study of T cell responses to AZD1222 COVID-19 vaccine. As concerns this clone: Its antigen is unidentified.

Measured with immunoSEQ multiplex PCR; TCRdb has only the in-frame clones, and not every one. The table shows about 70,000 clones, with about 83% occurring only once. Whole-study results and caveats: Variant regions that are unmutated are reportedly the target of nearly half of spike-specific TCRs.

CDR3 size: 12 residues. Germline CDR1 and CDR2: MNHEY and SVGAGI. Between the trimmed V and J ends, which lost 6 bases and 4 bases, there was a span of 4 bases. Source: peripheral blood, taken on day 0 of AZD1222 vaccination. The sequence derives from an adult in good health. The genes are TRBV6-5 and TRBJ1-6; D is ambiguous. CDR3 DNA: TGTGCCAGCAGACAGTATAATTCACCCCTCCACTTT. It encodes CASRQYNSPLHF.